This T cell receptor (beta chain) was profiled in a study of blood T cell repertoires in COVID-19. TCRdb's copy holds only in-frame clones and misses some; the assay was immunoSEQ multiplex PCR. The sample shows 88,000 or so clones, 65% to 90% of them seen only once. Between the trimmed V and J ends, which lost 1 base and 6 bases, there was a span of 19 bases. The CDR3 totals 17 residues. Germline V gene lookup returns CDR1 SGHRS and CDR2 YFSETQ. Source material: peripheral blood. The chain links TRBV5-1 to TRBJ2-2; perhaps TRBD2 as D (5 bases). The TCR comes from a man in his fifties or sixties with acute or convalescent COVID-19. Written as DNA, the CDR3 is TGCGCCAGCAGCTTGCGGGCGGGCGGAGGTGGGCCCGGGGAGCTGTTTTTT. It encodes CASSLRAGGGGPGELFF.